This T cell receptor (beta chain) was obtained from a study of T cell responses to AZD1222 COVID-19 vaccine. Generated by immunoSEQ multiplex PCR, the TCRdb table keeps only in-frame clones and is missing some. The table has about 150,000 clones, about 93% seen once. Germline V gene data show CDR1 as SGHTA and CDR2 as FQGNSA. Unmatched junction bases numbered 5, after V lost 0 bases and J lost 6 bases. There are 17 residues in the CDR3. V gene TRBV7-2 combines with J gene TRBJ2-2; TRBD2 matches 12 bases. The TCR comes from an adult in good health. Sequencing was performed on peripheral blood, taken on day 0 of AZD1222 vaccination. The CDR3 DNA follows: TGTGCCAGCAGCTTAGCCCTACTAGCGGGAGGACCCGGGGAGCTGTTTTTT. Its translation is CASSLALLAGGPGELFF. Full variable domain (remainder filled in from reference TRBV7-2 and TRBJ2-2): GAGVSQSPSNKVTEKGKDVELRCDPISGHTALYWYRQSLGQGLEFLIYFQGNSAPDKSGLPSDRFSAERTGGSVSTLTIQRTQQEDSAVYLCASSLALLAGGPGELFFGEGSRLTVL.